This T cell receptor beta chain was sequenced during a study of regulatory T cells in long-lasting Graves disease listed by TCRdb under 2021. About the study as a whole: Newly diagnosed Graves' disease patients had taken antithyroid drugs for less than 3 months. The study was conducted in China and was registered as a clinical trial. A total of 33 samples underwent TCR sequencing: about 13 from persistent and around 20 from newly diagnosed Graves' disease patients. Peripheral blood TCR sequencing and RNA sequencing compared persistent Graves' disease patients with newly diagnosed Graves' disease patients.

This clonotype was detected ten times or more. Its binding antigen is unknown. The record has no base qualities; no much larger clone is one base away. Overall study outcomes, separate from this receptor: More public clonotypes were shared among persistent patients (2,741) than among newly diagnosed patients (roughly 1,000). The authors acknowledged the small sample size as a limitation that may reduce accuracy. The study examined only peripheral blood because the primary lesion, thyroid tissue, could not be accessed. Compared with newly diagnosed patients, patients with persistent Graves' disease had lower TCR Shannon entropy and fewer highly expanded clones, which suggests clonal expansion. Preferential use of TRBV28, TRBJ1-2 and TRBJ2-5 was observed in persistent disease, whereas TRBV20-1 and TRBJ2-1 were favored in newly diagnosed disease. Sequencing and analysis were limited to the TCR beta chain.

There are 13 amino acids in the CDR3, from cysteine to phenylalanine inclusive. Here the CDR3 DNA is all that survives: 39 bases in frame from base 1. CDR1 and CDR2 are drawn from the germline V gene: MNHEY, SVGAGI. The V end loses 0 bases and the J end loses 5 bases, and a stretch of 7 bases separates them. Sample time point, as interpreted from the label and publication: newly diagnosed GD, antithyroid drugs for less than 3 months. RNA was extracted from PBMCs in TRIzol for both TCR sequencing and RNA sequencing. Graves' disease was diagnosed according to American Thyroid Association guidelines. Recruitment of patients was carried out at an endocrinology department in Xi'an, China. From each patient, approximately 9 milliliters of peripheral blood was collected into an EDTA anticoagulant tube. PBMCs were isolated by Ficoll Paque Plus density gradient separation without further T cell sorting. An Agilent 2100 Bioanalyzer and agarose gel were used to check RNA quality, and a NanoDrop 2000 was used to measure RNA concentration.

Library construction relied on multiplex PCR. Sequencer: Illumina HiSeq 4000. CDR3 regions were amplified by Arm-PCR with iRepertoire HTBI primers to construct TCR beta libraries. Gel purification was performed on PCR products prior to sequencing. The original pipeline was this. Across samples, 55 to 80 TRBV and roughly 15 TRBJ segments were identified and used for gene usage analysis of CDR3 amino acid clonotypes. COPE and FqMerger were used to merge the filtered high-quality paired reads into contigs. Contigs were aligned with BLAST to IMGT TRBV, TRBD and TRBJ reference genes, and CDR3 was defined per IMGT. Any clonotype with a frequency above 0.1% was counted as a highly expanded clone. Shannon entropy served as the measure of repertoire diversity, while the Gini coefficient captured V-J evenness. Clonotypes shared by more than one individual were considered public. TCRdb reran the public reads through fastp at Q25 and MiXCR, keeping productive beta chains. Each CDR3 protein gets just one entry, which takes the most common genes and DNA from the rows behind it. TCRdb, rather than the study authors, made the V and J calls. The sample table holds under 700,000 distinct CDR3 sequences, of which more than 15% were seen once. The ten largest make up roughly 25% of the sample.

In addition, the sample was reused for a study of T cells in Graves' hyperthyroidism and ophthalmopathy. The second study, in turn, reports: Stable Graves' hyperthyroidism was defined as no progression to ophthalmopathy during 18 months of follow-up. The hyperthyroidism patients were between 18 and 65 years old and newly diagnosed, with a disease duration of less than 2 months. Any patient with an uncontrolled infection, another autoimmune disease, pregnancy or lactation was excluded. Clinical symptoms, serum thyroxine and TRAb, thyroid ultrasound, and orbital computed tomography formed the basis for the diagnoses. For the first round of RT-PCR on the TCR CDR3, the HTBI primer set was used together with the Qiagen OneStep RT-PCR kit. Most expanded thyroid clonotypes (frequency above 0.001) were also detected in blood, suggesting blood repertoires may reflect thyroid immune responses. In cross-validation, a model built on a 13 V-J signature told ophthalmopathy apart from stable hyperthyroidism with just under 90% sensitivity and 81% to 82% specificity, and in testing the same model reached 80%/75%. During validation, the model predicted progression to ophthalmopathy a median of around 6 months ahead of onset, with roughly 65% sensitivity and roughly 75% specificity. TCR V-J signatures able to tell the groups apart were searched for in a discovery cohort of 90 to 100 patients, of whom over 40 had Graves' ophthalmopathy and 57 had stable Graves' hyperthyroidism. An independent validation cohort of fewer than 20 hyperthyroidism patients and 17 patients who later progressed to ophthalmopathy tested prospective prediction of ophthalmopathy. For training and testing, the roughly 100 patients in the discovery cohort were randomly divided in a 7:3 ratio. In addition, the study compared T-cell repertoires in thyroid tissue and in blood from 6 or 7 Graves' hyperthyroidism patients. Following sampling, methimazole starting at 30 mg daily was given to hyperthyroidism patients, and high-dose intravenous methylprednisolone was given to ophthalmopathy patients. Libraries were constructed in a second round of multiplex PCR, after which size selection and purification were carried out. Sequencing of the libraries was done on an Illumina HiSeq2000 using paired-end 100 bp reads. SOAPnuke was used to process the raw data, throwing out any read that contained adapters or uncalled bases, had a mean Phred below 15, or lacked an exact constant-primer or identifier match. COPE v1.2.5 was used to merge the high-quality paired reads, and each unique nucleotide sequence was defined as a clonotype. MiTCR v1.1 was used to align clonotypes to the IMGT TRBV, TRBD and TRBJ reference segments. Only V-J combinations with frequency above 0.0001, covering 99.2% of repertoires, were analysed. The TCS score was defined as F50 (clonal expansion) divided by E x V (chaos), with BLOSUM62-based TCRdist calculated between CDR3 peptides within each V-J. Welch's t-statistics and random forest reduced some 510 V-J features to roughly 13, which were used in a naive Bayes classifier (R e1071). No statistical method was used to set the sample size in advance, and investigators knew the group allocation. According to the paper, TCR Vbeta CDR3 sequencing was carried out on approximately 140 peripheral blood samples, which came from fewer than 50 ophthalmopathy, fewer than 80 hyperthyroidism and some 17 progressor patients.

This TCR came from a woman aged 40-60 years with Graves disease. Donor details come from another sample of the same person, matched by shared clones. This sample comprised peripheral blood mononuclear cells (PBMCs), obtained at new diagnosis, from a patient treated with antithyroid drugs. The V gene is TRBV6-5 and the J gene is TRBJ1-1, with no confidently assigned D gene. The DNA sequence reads TGTGCCAGCAGTTACTCTGTGGGGACTGAAGCTTTCTTT. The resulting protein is CASSYSVGTEAFF.